This T cell receptor beta chain is drawn from a study of blood T cell repertoires in COVID-19. In the study overall: COVID-19 samples from acute and convalescent phases originated in the United States, Italy and Spain. T cells, B-cell-depleted T cells, or PBMCs provided the cDNA or gDNA that served as material.

V was pared by 7 bases and J by 3 bases, with 16 bases between. This CDR3 contains 15 residues. Germline loops: CDR1 MNHNY, CDR2 SVGAGI (reference sequence). Under the authors' procedure: From reference gene primer amplification, estimates of nucleated cell counts were derived. TCRdb's copy holds only in-frame clones and misses some; the assay was immunoSEQ multiplex PCR. Clone size and V and J calls were adopted from that table, with D and trimming inferred from the DNA. The sample carries about 72,000 clones, roughly 86% recorded once. This TCR derives from a woman aged 60 to 75 with acute or convalescent COVID-19. This rearrangement joins TRBV6-6 to TRBJ1-5; D uncertain. The sample comprised peripheral blood. The CDR3: CASIKRATNNQPQHF. For the CDR3, the DNA is TGTGCCAGCATAAAAAGGGCGACTAACAATCAGCCCCAGCATTTT.